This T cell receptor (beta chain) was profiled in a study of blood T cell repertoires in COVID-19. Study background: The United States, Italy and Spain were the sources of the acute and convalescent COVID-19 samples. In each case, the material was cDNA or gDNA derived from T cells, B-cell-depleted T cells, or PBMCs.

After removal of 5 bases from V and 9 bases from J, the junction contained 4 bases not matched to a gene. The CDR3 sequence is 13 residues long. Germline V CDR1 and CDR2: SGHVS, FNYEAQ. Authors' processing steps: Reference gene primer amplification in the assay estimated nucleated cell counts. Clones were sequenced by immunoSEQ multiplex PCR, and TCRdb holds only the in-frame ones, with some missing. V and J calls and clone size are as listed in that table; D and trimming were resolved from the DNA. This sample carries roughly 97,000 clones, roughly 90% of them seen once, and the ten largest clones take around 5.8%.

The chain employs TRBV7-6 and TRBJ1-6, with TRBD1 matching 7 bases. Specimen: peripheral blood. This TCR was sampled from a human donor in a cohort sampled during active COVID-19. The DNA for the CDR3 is TGTGCCAGCAGCGTTGGGGACAGTTCACCCCTCCACTTT. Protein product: CASSVGDSSPLHF.